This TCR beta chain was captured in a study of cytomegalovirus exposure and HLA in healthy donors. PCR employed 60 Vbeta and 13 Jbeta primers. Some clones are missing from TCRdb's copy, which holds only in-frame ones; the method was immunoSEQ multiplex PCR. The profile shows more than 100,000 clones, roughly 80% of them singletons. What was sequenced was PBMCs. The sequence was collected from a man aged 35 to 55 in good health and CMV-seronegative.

CDR3 in amino acids: CASSLGLAVARDTQYF. DNA of the CDR3: TGTGCCAGCAGCTTGGGACTAGCGGTCGCTAGGGATACGCAGTATTTT. The chain links TRBV5-8 to TRBJ2-3; 9 positions agree with TRBD2. There are 16 residues in the CDR3. The J segment lost 6 bases and the V segment lost 0 bases, leaving 8 bases of the junction unmatched. The V gene's germline CDR1 is SGHTS and CDR2 YDEGEE.